These 19 T cell receptor beta chains came from one sample sequenced in a study of blood T cell repertoires in COVID-19. Only in-frame clones appear in the TCRdb table, and some are missing; sequencing was by immunoSEQ multiplex PCR. The sample consists of about 240,000 clones, roughly 87% of them appearing once. Sequencing was done on a sample of peripheral blood. Every receptor here comes from a woman in her 30s with acute or convalescent COVID-19.

This clone was detected once. The J gene is TRBJ1-6, the V gene TRBV5-1; the D is unclear. V was trimmed by 0 bases and J by 7 bases, leaving 11 bases between them. Germline CDR1 is SGHRS and CDR2 is YFSETQ. CDR3 length equals 15 residues. Here the CDR3 DNA reads TGCGCCAGCAGCTTGGCGCGGCGTTTGAATTCACCCCTCCACTTT. Translating gives CASSLARRLNSPLHF.

The chain employs TRBV7-7 and TRBJ2-3; 14 positions agree with TRBD2. Germline loops: CDR1 SSHAT, CDR2 FNYEAQ (reference sequence). The V segment lost 5 bases and the J segment 6 bases; nucleotides outside the gene matches: 4. This CDR3 has 15 residues. The CDR3 spells CASSMGLAGADTQYF. The CDR3 nucleotides are TGTGCCAGCAGCATGGGACTAGCGGGGGCGGATACGCAGTATTTT.

The CDR3 DNA reads as TGTGCCAGCAGTTGGGAGGGAGGGATCCCTCTTCAGTACTTC. Protein sequence: CASSWEGGIPLQYF. The V call is TRBV6-5, the J call TRBJ2-4, with 7 bases aligning to TRBD2. CDR1 MNHEY and CDR2 SVGAGI come from the germline V gene. The CDR3 runs 14 residues. V was pared by 4 bases and J by 11 bases, with 11 bases of the junction left unmatched.

The chain carries TRBV10-2 and TRBJ1-1; 7 bases agree with TRBD1. CDR1 is WSHSY, CDR2 SAAADI, per germline. The CDR3 totals 14 residues. Trimming took 0 bases from V and 6 from J; bases not matched to a gene: 4. CDR3 in DNA: TGCGCCAGCAGTGAGTCCAACAGGGGTGCTGAAGCTTTCTTT. This translates into CASSESNRGAEAFF.

The rearrangement joins TRBV18 to TRBJ1-2; 7 bases are shared with TRBD1. The V and J ends lost 4 bases and 0 bases, in that order; junction bases with no gene match: 5. Looked up from germline, CDR1 is KGHSH and CDR2 is LQKENI. The CDR3 is 15 amino acids. In DNA form, the CDR3 reads TGTGCCAGCTCACTCGGGACAGCCTCTAACTATGGCTACACCTTC. Amino acids: CASSLGTASNYGYTF.

A single count supports this clone. The genes are TRBV4-1 and TRBJ2-6; 11 nucleotides line up with TRBD1. The CDR3 loop spans 19 amino acids. Germline V gene lookup returns CDR1 MGHRA and CDR2 YSYEKL. V was pared by 3 bases and J by 1 base, with 8 bases of the junction left unmatched. CDR3 nucleotides: TGCGCCAGCAGCCACCCGACCGGGACAGGGGGTTCTGGGGCCAACGTCCTGACTTTC. Translated, it gives CASSHPTGTGGSGANVLTF.

The chain has TRBV7-6 and TRBJ2-7; the D is unclear. Looked up from germline, CDR1 is SGHVS and CDR2 is FNYEAQ. V was shortened by 1 base and J by 4 bases, with 14 bases between the two germline ends. The CDR3 has 15 amino acids. The CDR3 region has the DNA TGTGCCAGCAGCTTAGAGCCCAGCGCCGGGTACGAGCAGTACTTC. Translating it yields CASSLEPSAGYEQYF.

The V and J genes are TRBV7-9 and TRBJ2-3; D is ambiguous. This CDR3 has 12 residues. With 2 bases removed from V and 4 bases from J, the gap between germline ends came to 4 bases. Germline V gene data show CDR1 as SEHNR and CDR2 as FQNEAQ (reference sequence). CDR3 in amino acids: CASSLYADTQYF. The CDR3 DNA reads as TGTGCCAGCAGCTTATATGCAGATACGCAGTATTTT. The full variable domain, rest sourced from reference TRBV7-9 and TRBJ2-3, is DTGVSQNPRHKITKRGQNVTFRCDPISEHNRLYWYRQTLGQGPEFLTYFQNEAQLEKSRLLSDRFSAERPKGSFSTLEIQRTEQGDSAMYLCASSLYADTQYFGPGTRLTVL.

The chain employs TRBV9 and TRBJ2-3, with 9 positions matching TRBD2. With V trimmed by 4 bases and J by 2 bases, 8 bases remained unmatched. The CDR3 is made up of 16 amino acids. Germline V lookup: CDR1 SGDLS, CDR2 YYNGEE. In DNA form, the CDR3 reads TGTGCCAGCAGCCCACCCGGCGGGAGGGCCACAGATACGCAGTATTTT. Amino acid sequence: CASSPPGGRATDTQYF. The whole variable domain, remainder taken from reference TRBV9 and TRBJ2-3, is DSGVTQTPKHLITATGQRVTLRCSPRSGDLSVYWYQQSLDQGLQFLIQYYNGEERAKGNILERFSAQQFPDLHSELNLSSLELGDSALYFCASSPPGGRATDTQYFGPGTRLTVL.

The CDR3 is CASSPRRRVMNTEAFF. In nucleotides, the CDR3 is TGTGCCAGCAGCCCCCGGCGCAGGGTGATGAACACTGAAGCTTTCTTT. This chain links TRBV7-2 with TRBJ1-1, with TRBD1 as a possible D gene (5 bases). The V gene lost 5 bases and the J gene lost 0 bases, with 16 bases spanning the gap. The CDR3 extends over 16 amino acids. Germline CDR1 is SGHTA and CDR2 is FQGNSA.

The chain is built from TRBV30 and TRBJ2-7; D is possibly TRBD2 (6 bases). This CDR3 is built from 13 residues. Trimming cost V 2 bases and J 4 bases, with 12 bases left between them. The germline CDR1 and CDR2 sequences are GTSNPN and SVGIG (reference sequence). The CDR3 nucleotides are TGTGCCTGGAGTCCGCTGGGGGGATACGAGCAGTACTTC. Amino acid sequence: CAWSPLGGYEQYF. Using reference TRBV30 and TRBJ2-7 for the parts outside the CDR3, the full variable domain is SQTIHQWPATLVQPVGSPLSLECTVEGTSNPNLYWYRQAAGRGLQLLFYSVGIGQISSEVPQNLSASRPQDRQFILSSKKLLLSDSGFYLCAWSPLGGYEQYFGPGTRLTVT.

This chain joins TRBV2 and TRBJ1-5; the match to TRBD1 covers 9 bases. The CDR3 sequence is 14 residues long. V shed 9 bases, J shed 5 bases, and the junction held 8 bases outside the gene matches. The germline gives CDR1 SNHLY, CDR2 FYNNEI. CDR3 nucleotide sequence: TGTGCCAGTGGGACAGGGCCCATGTATCAGCCCCAGCATTTT. It translates to CASGTGPMYQPQHF.

The J gene is TRBJ1-4, the V gene TRBV2; 7 bases fit TRBD1. The CDR3 totals 15 residues. Germline CDR1 is SNHLY and CDR2 is FYNNEI. The V and J ends lost 4 bases and 3 bases, in that order; junction bases with no gene match: 5. The CDR3 coding sequence is TGTGCCAGCAGTGGGGGACAGTATGCTAATGAAAAACTGTTTTTT. This translates into CASSGGQYANEKLFF.

The chain links TRBV11-3 to TRBJ2-1; 9 bases map to TRBD2. Trimming at V came to 2 bases and at J to 7 bases, leaving 3 bases not matched to a gene. CDR1 is SGHNT, CDR2 YENEEA, per germline. The CDR3 is 14 amino acids. The CDR3 loop is CASSLTSGSNEQFF. The CDR3 region has the DNA TGTGCCAGCAGCTTAACTAGCGGGTCGAATGAGCAGTTCTTC.

The J gene is TRBJ1-1, the V gene TRBV25-1, with D hard to call. The CDR3 has 15 amino acids. Trimming left V 3 bases short and J 7 bases short, with 18 bases between. The germline V gene encodes CDR1 MGHDK and CDR2 SYGVNS. CDR3 coding DNA: TGTGCCAGCAGTGACCGTTTACAACGAGGGAGTGAAGCTTTCTTT. Amino acids: CASSDRLQRGSEAFF.

The V and J genes are TRBV10-3 and TRBJ2-4, with D perhaps TRBD1 (6 bases). V lost 0 bases to trimming and J lost 7 bases, with 16 bases between them. This CDR3 comprises 16 residues. Germline CDR1 ENHRY, CDR2 SYGVKD. The CDR3 region is CAISESGGAGSNIQYF. The CDR3 nucleotides read TGTGCCATCAGTGAGTCTGGGGGCGCCGGTTCTAACATTCAGTACTTC.

This clone showed up just once. This chain uses TRBV30 with TRBJ1-2; 10 bases fit TRBD1. Looked up from germline, CDR1 is GTSNPN and CDR2 is SVGIG (reference sequence). V lost 4 bases, J lost 7 bases, and 6 bases stayed unmatched. There are 13 residues in the CDR3. CDR3 bases: TGTGCCTGGAAAGAGACAGGGGGCATTGGCTACACCTTC. Protein: CAWKETGGIGYTF.

The chain uses TRBV27 and TRBJ2-4; D is possibly TRBD1 (6 bases). The CDR3 consists of 13 residues. The germline V gene has CDR1 MNHEY and CDR2 SMNVEV (reference sequence). V lost 8 bases to trimming and J lost 7 bases, with 15 bases between them. CDR3 sequence: CASGRGVWNIQYF. For the CDR3, the DNA is TGTGCCAGCGGCAGGGGAGTTTGGAACATTCAGTACTTC.

This clone has only a few counts. The J gene is TRBJ2-2, the V gene TRBV7-8; D is uncertain. The CDR3 is 15 amino acids. Trimming removed 1 base at V and 2 bases at J, with 8 bases between. CDR1 SGHVS and CDR2 FQNEAQ come from the germline V gene. The CDR3 sequence is CASSLDPVNTGELFF. The CDR3 nucleotides are TGTGCCAGCAGCTTAGACCCGGTTAACACCGGGGAGCTGTTTTTT.